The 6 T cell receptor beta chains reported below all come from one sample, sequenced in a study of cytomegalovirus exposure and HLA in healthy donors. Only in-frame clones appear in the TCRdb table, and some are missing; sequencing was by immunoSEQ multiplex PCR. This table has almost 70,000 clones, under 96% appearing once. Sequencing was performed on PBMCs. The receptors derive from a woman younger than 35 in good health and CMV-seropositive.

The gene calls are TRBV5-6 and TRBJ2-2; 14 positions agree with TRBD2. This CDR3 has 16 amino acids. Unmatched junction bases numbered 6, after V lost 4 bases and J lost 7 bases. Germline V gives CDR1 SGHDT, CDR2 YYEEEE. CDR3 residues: CASSMGLAGEGGELFF. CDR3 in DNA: TGTGCCAGCAGCATGGGACTAGCGGGAGAGGGCGGGGAGCTGTTTTTT.

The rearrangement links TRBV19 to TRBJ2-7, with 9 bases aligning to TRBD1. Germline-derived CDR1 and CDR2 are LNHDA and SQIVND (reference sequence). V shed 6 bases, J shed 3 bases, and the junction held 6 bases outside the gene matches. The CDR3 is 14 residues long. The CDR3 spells CASSQTGGGYEQYF. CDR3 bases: TGTGCCAGTAGCCAAACAGGGGGCGGCTACGAGCAGTACTTC.

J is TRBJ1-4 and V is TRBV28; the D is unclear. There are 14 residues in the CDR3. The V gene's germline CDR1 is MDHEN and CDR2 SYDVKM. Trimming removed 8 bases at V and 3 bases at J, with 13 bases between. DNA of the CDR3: TGTGCCAGCCTTACCCACGGTCCTAATGAAAAACTGTTTTTT. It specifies CASLTHGPNEKLFF.

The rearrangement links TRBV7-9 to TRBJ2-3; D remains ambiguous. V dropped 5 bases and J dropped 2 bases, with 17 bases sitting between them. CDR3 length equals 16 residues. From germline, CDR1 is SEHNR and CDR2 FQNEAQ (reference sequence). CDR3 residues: CASSQSLDWATDTQYF. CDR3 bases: TGTGCCAGCAGCCAGAGTTTGGATTGGGCCACAGATACGCAGTATTTT.

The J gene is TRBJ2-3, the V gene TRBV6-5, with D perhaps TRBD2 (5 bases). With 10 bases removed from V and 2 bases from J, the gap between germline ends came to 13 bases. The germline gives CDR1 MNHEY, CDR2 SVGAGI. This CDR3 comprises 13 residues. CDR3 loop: CATSLGLTDTQYF. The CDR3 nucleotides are TGTGCCACCTCGCTCGGACTCACAGATACGCAGTATTTT.

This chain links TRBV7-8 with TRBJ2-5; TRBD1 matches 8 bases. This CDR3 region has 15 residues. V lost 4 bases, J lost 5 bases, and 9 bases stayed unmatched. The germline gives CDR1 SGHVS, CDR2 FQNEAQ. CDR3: CASSSGRGREETQYF. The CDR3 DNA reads TGTGCCAGCAGCTCCGGCAGGGGGCGAGAGGAGACCCAGTACTTC.